The 23 T cell receptor beta chains listed next were all sequenced from one sample in a study of vaccination and CD4 T cells after COVID-19. Noted treatment: roughly 10-day PBMC culture with coronavirus spike peptide pools or control peptides (ViraFEST assay). The antigens of these receptors remain unknown. An Oncomine TCR Beta short-read assay was used to sequence the DNA from cultured CD4+ T cells. In TCRdb, the PCR reads were re-called with MiXCR into one record per CDR3 protein. The profile shows over 9,500 distinct CDR3 sequences, 44% of them singletons. Sequenced input: CD4+ T cells from blood, cultured in vitro. The receptors were gathered from a human donor who had recovered from COVID-19.

The chain employs TRBV19 and TRBJ2-5; 7 positions match TRBD1. The CDR3 spans 14 residues. The germline V gene encodes CDR1 LNHDA and CDR2 SQIVND (reference sequence). V shed 5 bases, J shed 3 bases, and the junction held 6 bases outside the gene matches. The CDR3, as DNA: TGTGCCAGTAGTCCCCGGGACAGCGAAGAGACCCAGTACTTC. Amino acids: CASSPRDSEETQYF.

This chain joins TRBV7-9 and TRBJ2-3; D unresolved. The ends were cut back, 4 bases at V and 7 bases at J, with 12 bases in the middle. The CDR3 runs to 13 residues. Germline assignment: CDR1 SEHNR and CDR2 FQNEAQ (reference sequence). CDR3 bases: TGTGCCAGCAGCTGGACGGACCCAAATACGCAGTATTTT. This sequence encodes CASSWTDPNTQYF.

The gene calls are TRBV2 and TRBJ2-1; tentatively, D is TRBD2 (6 bases). Germline lookup yields CDR1 SNHLY and CDR2 FYNNEI. The CDR3 is 14 residues long. Trimming took off 3 bases at V and 7 bases at J, with 13 bases between the two ends. CDR3 sequence reads: CASSDRQRANEQFF. In nucleotides, the CDR3 is TGTGCCAGCAGTGATCGGCAGCGGGCAAATGAGCAGTTCTTC.

Only a few counts were recorded for this clonotype. The chain's CDR3 is CASSFGDRGGYTF. The CDR3 nucleotides are TGTGCCAGCAGTTTCGGGGACAGGGGTGGCTACACCTTC. This chain joins TRBV6-5 and TRBJ1-2; 10 bases are a match to TRBD1. The V gene end was trimmed by 4 bases and the J gene end by 7 bases; junction bases not matched to a gene: 3. In germline, CDR1 is MNHEY, CDR2 SVGAGI. The CDR3 is 13 residues long.

This sequence joins TRBV29-1 and TRBJ1-2, with TRBD1 matching over 8 bases. J lost 8 bases, V lost 7 bases, and 12 bases had no gene match. The CDR3 loop spans 13 amino acids. CDR1 is SQVTM, CDR2 ANQGSEA, per germline. The CDR3 spells CSAIGQGGWGYTF. The CDR3 DNA is TGCAGCGCCATTGGACAGGGCGGATGGGGCTACACCTTC. The full variable domain, with the rest looked up from reference TRBV29-1 and TRBJ1-2, is SAVISQKPSRDICQRGTSLTIQCQVDSQVTMMFWYRQQPGQSLTLIATANQGSEATYESGFVIDKFPISRPNLTFSTLTVSNMSPEDSSIYLCSAIGQGGWGYTFGSGTRLTVV.

The rearrangement links TRBV15 to TRBJ2-2, with no clear D. Germline-derived CDR1 and CDR2 are LNHNV and YYDKDF (reference sequence). Trimming shortened V by 2 bases and J by 11 bases, and 15 bases separated the two germline ends. This CDR3 region has 14 residues. The CDR3 loop is CATSRPTAQRELFF. The CDR3 nucleotides read TGTGCCACCAGCAGACCCACGGCGCAGAGAGAGCTGTTTTTT.

The V and J genes are TRBV12-5 and TRBJ2-5; weak D call: TRBD2 (7 bases). Germline loops: CDR1 LGHNT, CDR2 FRNRAP. The CDR3 extends over 14 amino acids. V dropped 6 bases and J dropped 1 base, with 12 bases sitting between them. CDR3 sequence reads: CASGPGGPQETQYF. For the CDR3, the DNA is TGTGCTAGTGGCCCGGGGGGCCCCCAAGAGACCCAGTACTTC.

This clonotype is deemed medium-sized. CDR3 loop: CASSLPGQGETQYF. The CDR3 coding sequence is TGTGCCAGCAGCTTGCCTGGACAGGGGGAGACCCAGTACTTC. The genes are TRBV5-6 and TRBJ2-5; 9 bases match TRBD1. Germline CDR1 is SGHDT and CDR2 is YYEEEE. The V gene end was trimmed by 1 base and the J gene end by 5 bases; junction bases not matched to a gene: 3. There are 14 residues in the CDR3.

This sequence joins TRBV12-3 or TRBV12-4 and TRBJ2-6, with a tentative D call TRBD1 (6 bases). The CDR3 extends over 15 amino acids. The germline V and J ends were trimmed by 6 bases and 4 bases, with 13 bases remaining between them. This CDR3 reads CASSYRVAGANVLTF. The CDR3 region has the DNA TGTGCCAGCAGCTACAGGGTAGCCGGGGCCAACGTCCTGACTTTC.

The gene calls are TRBV7-2 and TRBJ2-1, with 10 bases identical to TRBD2. The CDR3 extends over 20 amino acids. V was clipped by 3 bases and J by 0 bases; unmatched bases: 14. Germline V lookup: CDR1 SGHTA, CDR2 FQGNSA. The CDR3 coding sequence is TGTGCCAGCAGCTTCTGGGTCCGAGCGGGGGGGCTAACCTCCTACAATGAGCAGTTCTTC. This translates into CASSFWVRAGGLTSYNEQFF.

This clonotype was counted a few times. The chain recombines TRBV7-9 with TRBJ2-2; D possibly corresponds to TRBD2 (5 bases). CDR1 SEHNR and CDR2 FQNEAQ come from the germline V gene (reference sequence). The CDR3 runs to 14 residues. Trimming removed 3 bases from V and 3 bases from J, with 8 bases in between. The CDR3 region is CASSLEADTGELFF. CDR3 nucleotide sequence: TGTGCCAGCAGCTTGGAAGCGGACACCGGGGAGCTGTTTTTT.

The chain carries TRBV11-3 and TRBJ2-3; D gene ambiguous. V was clipped by 4 bases and J by 0 bases, with 8 bases between them. There are 14 residues in the CDR3. Germline-derived CDR1 and CDR2 are SGHNT and YENEEA. CDR3 in amino acids: CASSSSGSTDTQYF. Here the CDR3 DNA reads TGTGCCAGCAGCTCGTCCGGCAGCACAGATACGCAGTATTTT.

The chain links TRBV19 to TRBJ2-3, with D maybe TRBD2 (5 bases). V gave up 4 bases and J gave up 0 bases, with 11 bases separating them. CDR1 LNHDA and CDR2 SQIVND come from the germline V gene (reference sequence). This CDR3 region has 15 residues. CDR3 region: CASSKEAFSTDTQYF. As DNA, the CDR3 is TGTGCCAGTAGTAAGGAGGCCTTTAGCACAGATACGCAGTATTTT. The variable domain in full, with the rest retrieved from reference TRBV19 and TRBJ2-3, is DGGITQSPKYLFRKEGQNVTLSCEQNLNHDAMYWYRQDPGQGLRLIYYSQIVNDFQKGDIAEGYSVSREKKESFPLTVTSAQKNPTAFYLCASSKEAFSTDTQYFGPGTRLTVL.

In its sample, this clonotype was seen a few times. In DNA, the CDR3 is TGTGCCTTTCGGACTGGGAACACCGGGGAGCTGTTTTTT. This encodes CAFRTGNTGELFF. This chain joins TRBV7-9 and TRBJ2-2, with D maybe TRBD2 (5 bases). Per the germline V gene, CDR1 is SEHNR and CDR2 is FQNEAQ (reference sequence). The CDR3 has 13 residues. Trimming stripped 11 bases from V and 1 base from J, with 11 bases between.

This clonotype showed up just a few times. The chain joins TRBV6-1 to TRBJ1-2; D ambiguous. Germline V gives CDR1 MNHNS, CDR2 SASEGT. CDR3 length: 12 amino acids. V lost 6 bases to trimming and J lost 7 bases, with 12 bases between them. In DNA, the CDR3 is TGTGCCAGCAGGGACTACCTTTTTGGCTACACCTTC. Amino acids: CASRDYLFGYTF.

This clonotype was detected a few times. The V and J genes are TRBV6-1 and TRBJ1-5; D unresolved. The ends were cut back, 2 bases at V and 6 bases at J, with 8 bases in the middle. The CDR3 length is 13 residues. CDR1 is MNHNS, CDR2 SASEGT, per germline. The CDR3 DNA is TGTGCCAGCAGTGAAATATCGGGTCAGCCCCAGCATTTT. Translated: CASSEISGQPQHF.

The V call is TRBV6-1, the J call TRBJ2-1, with D perhaps being TRBD1 or TRBD2 (7 bases each). The germline gives CDR1 MNHNS, CDR2 SASEGT. V lost 7 bases, J lost 3 bases, and 13 bases lay in between. The CDR3 consists of 14 residues. In DNA form, the CDR3 reads TGTGCCAGCACAGGGGGGGCGGTCTACAATGAGCAGTTCTTC. Amino acids: CASTGGAVYNEQFF.

This clonotype showed up just a few times. The chain is built from TRBV19 and TRBJ1-5, with 7 bases lining up with TRBD1. The germline gives CDR1 LNHDA, CDR2 SQIVND (reference sequence). The CDR3 spans 16 residues. V shed 7 bases and J 6 bases; nucleotides not matched to a gene: 15. This CDR3 reads CASTLSPTGSIQPQHF. The CDR3 nucleotides read TGTGCCAGTACCCTATCACCGACAGGGTCGATTCAGCCCCAGCATTTT.

This clonotype was detected only a few times. CDR3 protein: CASSSYPGRQETQYF. The CDR3 region has the DNA TGTGCCAGCAGCTCTTATCCGGGACGCCAAGAGACCCAGTACTTC. This chain joins TRBV9 and TRBJ2-5; either TRBD1 or TRBD2 may fit D (5 bases each). Germline CDR1 and CDR2: SGDLS and YYNGEE. The V and J ends lost 4 bases and 1 base respectively, with 14 bases between them. This CDR3 is built from 15 residues.

V usage is TRBV5-1 and J usage is TRBJ2-3; D gene unclear. This CDR3 spans 15 amino acids. V lost 2 bases, J lost 0 bases, and 10 bases lay in between. Germline assignment: CDR1 SGHRS and CDR2 YFSETQ. The CDR3 DNA reads TGCGCCAGCAGCTTCGGTCGGTCTAGCACAGATACGCAGTATTTT. Translation gives CASSFGRSSTDTQYF.

This clonotype was counted between two and nine times. The chain employs TRBV6-1 and TRBJ1-5; 10 nucleotides agree with TRBD1. Unmatched junction bases numbered 4, after V lost 6 bases and J lost 2 bases. This CDR3 contains 15 residues. Germline CDR1 MNHNS, CDR2 SASEGT. The CDR3 region is CASRTGTGGNQPQHF. CDR3 DNA sequence: TGTGCCAGCAGAACCGGGACAGGGGGCAATCAGCCCCAGCATTTT.

J is TRBJ1-1 and V is TRBV5-1, with TRBD1 matching over 8 bases. V trimming: 4 bases; J trimming: 1 base; junction bases outside the gene matches: 6. CDR1 is SGHRS, CDR2 YFSETQ, per germline. This CDR3 spans 15 amino acids. The CDR3 nucleotides read TGCGCCAGCAGCGCTAGCGGGACAGGGAACACTGAAGCTTTCTTT. As protein: CASSASGTGNTEAFF.

The chain is built from TRBV6-1 and TRBJ1-3; D unclear. This CDR3 spans 12 amino acids. V dropped 7 bases and J dropped 1 base, with 5 bases sitting between them. Germline-derived CDR1 and CDR2 are MNHNS and SASEGT. Here the CDR3 DNA reads TGTGCCAGCAAGAGGTCTGGAAACACCATATATTTT. Its protein product is CASKRSGNTIYF.